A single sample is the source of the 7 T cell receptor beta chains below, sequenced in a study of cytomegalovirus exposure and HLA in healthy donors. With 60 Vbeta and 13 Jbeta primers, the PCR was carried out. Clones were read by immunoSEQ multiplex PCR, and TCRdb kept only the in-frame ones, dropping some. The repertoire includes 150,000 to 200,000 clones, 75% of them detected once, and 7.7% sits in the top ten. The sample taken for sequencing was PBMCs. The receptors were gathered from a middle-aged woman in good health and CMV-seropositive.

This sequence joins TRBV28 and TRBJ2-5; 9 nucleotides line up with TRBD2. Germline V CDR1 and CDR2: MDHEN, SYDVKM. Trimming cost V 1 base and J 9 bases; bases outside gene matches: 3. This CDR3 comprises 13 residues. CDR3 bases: TGTGCCAGCAGTTTATCCCAGCGGGAGGCCCAGTACTTC. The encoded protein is CASSLSQREAQYF. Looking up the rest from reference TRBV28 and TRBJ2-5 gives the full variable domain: DVKVTQSSRYLVKRTGEKVFLECVQDMDHENMFWYRQDPGLGLRLIYFSYDVKMKEKGDIPEGYSVSREKKERFSLILESASTNQTSMYLCASSLSQREAQYFGPGTRLLVL.

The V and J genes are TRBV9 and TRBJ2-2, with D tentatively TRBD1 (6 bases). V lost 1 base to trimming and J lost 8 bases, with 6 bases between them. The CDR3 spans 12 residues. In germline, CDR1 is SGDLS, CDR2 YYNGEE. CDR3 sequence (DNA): TGTGCCAGCAGCGTAACAGGGGGGGAGCTGTTTTTT. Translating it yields CASSVTGGELFF. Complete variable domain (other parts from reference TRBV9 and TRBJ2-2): DSGVTQTPKHLITATGQRVTLRCSPRSGDLSVYWYQQSLDQGLQFLIQYYNGEERAKGNILERFSAQQFPDLHSELNLSSLELGDSALYFCASSVTGGELFFGEGSRLTVL.

CDR3 in DNA: TGCGCCAGCAGCCAAGTATGGGCAGGGGGAACTGAAGCTTTCTTT. Protein sequence: CASSQVWAGGTEAFF. The J gene is TRBJ1-1, the V gene TRBV4-3; TRBD1 agrees at 7 bases. Germline lookup yields CDR1 LGHNA and CDR2 YSLEER. The CDR3 runs to 15 residues. J gave up 5 bases and V 1 base, and 7 bases lay outside the gene matches.

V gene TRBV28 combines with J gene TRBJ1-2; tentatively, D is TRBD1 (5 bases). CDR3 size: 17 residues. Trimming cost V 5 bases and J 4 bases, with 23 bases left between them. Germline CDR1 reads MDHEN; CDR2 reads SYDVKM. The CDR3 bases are TGTGCCAGCAGTCCCCCCCTTGGAGGGGATAGGGGCTATGGCTACACCTTC. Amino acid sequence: CASSPPLGGDRGYGYTF.

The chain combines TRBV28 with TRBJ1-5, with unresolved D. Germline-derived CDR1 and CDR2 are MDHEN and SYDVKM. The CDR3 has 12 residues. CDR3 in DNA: TGTGGCGCTGGGAGGGGCAATCAGCCCCAGCATTTT. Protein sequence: CGAGRGNQPQHF. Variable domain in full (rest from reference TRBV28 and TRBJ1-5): DVKVTQSSRYLVKRTGEKVFLECVQDMDHENMFWYRQDPGLGLRLIYFSYDVKMKEKGDIPEGYSVSREKKERFSLILESASTNQTSMYLCGAGRGNQPQHFGDGTRLSIL.

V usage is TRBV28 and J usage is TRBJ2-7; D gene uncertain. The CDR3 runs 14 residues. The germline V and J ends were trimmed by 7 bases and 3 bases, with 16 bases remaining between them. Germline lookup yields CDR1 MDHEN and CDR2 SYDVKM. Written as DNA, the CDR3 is TGTGCCAGCACCTCCGGAGCCCCTATCTACGAGCAGTACTTC. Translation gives CASTSGAPIYEQYF.

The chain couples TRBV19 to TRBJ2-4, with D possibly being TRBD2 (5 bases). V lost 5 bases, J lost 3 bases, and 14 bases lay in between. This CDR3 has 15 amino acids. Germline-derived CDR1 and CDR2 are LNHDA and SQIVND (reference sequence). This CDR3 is CASSRWESDKNIQYF. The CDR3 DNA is TGTGCCAGTAGTCGGTGGGAGTCGGACAAAAACATTCAGTACTTC.